Listed below are T cell receptor beta chains from one sample, sequenced in a study of blood T cell repertoires in COVID-19. Repertoires were generated with immunoSEQ multiplex PCR, while TCRdb's copy carries only in-frame clones and drops some. Here the sample spans roughly 130,000 clones, over 75% being singletons. Sequencing used peripheral blood. These receptor sequences come from a woman aged 70 to 79 with acute or convalescent COVID-19. Both conserved end residues are part of each CDR3. The D gene is left open where the match is weak. Where a row states a size, it is once, few, many or the class of an expanded clone; other rows omit it.

d_gene	v_gene	j_gene	abundance	CDR3aa	CDR3nt
TRBD2	TRBV18	TRBJ2-5	-	CASSPPVGTSAQETQYF	TGTGCCAGCTCACCACCGGTTGGGACTAGCGCCCAAGAGACCCAGTACTTC
-	TRBV9	TRBJ2-1	-	CASSVDGGSYNEQFF	TGTGCCAGCAGCGTAGACGGCGGATCCTACAATGAGCAGTTCTTC
TRBD2	TRBV7-9	TRBJ2-5	-	CASSLVAGGVETQYF	TGTGCCAGCAGCTTAGTGGCCGGGGGGGTAGAGACCCAGTACTTC
TRBD1	TRBV5-1	TRBJ2-7	-	CASSLARARGYEQYF	TGCGCCAGCAGCTTGGCCCGGGCCAGGGGGTACGAGCAGTACTTC
TRBD1	TRBV7-2	TRBJ2-2	-	CASSSGQGISTSGELFF	TGTGCCAGCAGCTCCGGACAGGGAATAAGTACGTCCGGGGAGCTGTTTTTT
-	TRBV11-3	TRBJ1-1	-	CASSLDPSGSTEAFF	TGTGCCAGCAGCTTAGACCCCTCGGGATCGACTGAAGCTTTCTTT
TRBD1	TRBV19	TRBJ1-2	-	CASSVGRQGRSGYTF	TGTGCCAGTAGTGTGGGGAGACAGGGTAGAAGCGGCTACACCTTC
-	TRBV30	TRBJ1-6	few	CAWSRANSPLHF	TGTGCCTGGAGTCGAGCGAATTCACCCCTCCACTTT
-	TRBV6-5	TRBJ1-5	-	CASSGRVGNQPQHF	TGTGCCAGCTCCGGCAGGGTTGGCAATCAGCCCCAGCATTTT
-	TRBV5-4	TRBJ2-1	-	CASSQRSGAHEQFF	TGTGCCAGCAGCCAACGTTCGGGAGCCCATGAGCAGTTCTTC
-	TRBV5-6	TRBJ1-2	-	CASSLPHRAQGYGYTF	TGTGCCAGCAGCTTGCCTCACAGGGCTCAGGGGTATGGCTACACCTTC
TRBD2	TRBV4-2	TRBJ2-5	-	CASSQGGGPGYQETQYF	TGTGCCAGCAGCCAAGGCGGGGGGCCGGGCTATCAAGAGACCCAGTACTTC
TRBD1	TRBV5-6	TRBJ2-3	-	CASTYRGRADTQYF	TGTGCCAGCACCTACAGGGGGCGAGCAGATACGCAGTATTTT
TRBD2	TRBV11-2	TRBJ2-1	few	CASSFSGGAQNEQFF	TGTGCCAGCAGCTTTAGCGGGGGGGCACAGAATGAGCAGTTCTTC
-	TRBV7-2	TRBJ2-2	-	CASSLSGVTNTGELFF	TGTGCCAGCAGCTTATCGGGGGTGACTAACACCGGGGAGCTGTTTTTT
TRBD2	TRBV6-5	TRBJ2-1	once	CASSYSASGGNEQFF	TGTGCCAGCAGTTACTCGGCTAGCGGGGGGAATGAGCAGTTCTTC
-	TRBV21-1	TRBJ1-1	once	CASSRQGTEAFF	TGTGCCAGCAGTAGACAGGGCACTGAAGCTTTCTTT
TRBD2	TRBV18	TRBJ2-7	-	CASSIAGHSSYEQYF	TGTGCCAGCTCGATAGCGGGACACAGTTCCTACGAGCAGTACTTC
TRBD2	TRBV5-1	TRBJ2-3	-	CASSARLGLAGRSTDTQYF	TGCGCCAGCAGCGCACGTCTGGGACTAGCGGGGAGGAGCACAGATACGCAGTATTTT
-	TRBV29-1	TRBJ1-1	-	CSAGPRAGMGEAFF	TGCAGCGCTGGCCCCCGCGCAGGGATGGGGGAAGCTTTCTTT
TRBD2	TRBV2	TRBJ2-7	-	CASSSGGGPYEQYF	TGTGCCAGCAGCAGCGGGGGGGGTCCCTACGAGCAGTACTTC
-	TRBV4-2	TRBJ1-1	-	CASSQVQMNTEAFF	TGTGCCAGCAGCCAAGTTCAGATGAACACTGAAGCTTTCTTT
-	TRBV2	TRBJ1-1	-	CASSADRWGTEAFF	TGTGCCAGCAGTGCTGACAGGTGGGGGACTGAAGCTTTCTTT
TRBD1	TRBV6-5	TRBJ1-2	few	CATTSGQTYGYTF	TGTGCCACCACATCGGGACAGACTTATGGCTACACCTTC
-	TRBV28	TRBJ2-5	-	CASSLAQRAETQYF	TGTGCCAGCAGTTTGGCCCAGAGGGCAGAGACCCAGTACTTC
-	TRBV5-6	TRBJ1-6	-	CASSFLQENSPLHF	TGTGCCAGCAGCTTCTTACAGGAGAATTCACCCCTCCACTTT
-	TRBV11-3	TRBJ1-1	few	CASSFSTEAFF	TGTGCCAGCAGCTTTAGCACTGAAGCTTTCTTT
-	TRBV11-2	TRBJ1-2	-	CASSLFSGYSDGYTF	TGTGCCAGCAGCTTATTTTCAGGCTATTCGGATGGCTACACCTTC
TRBD1	TRBV4-1	TRBJ1-1	once	CASTRTGTGLGTEAFF	TGCGCCAGCACCAGGACCGGGACAGGGTTGGGCACTGAAGCTTTCTTT
-	TRBV6-5	TRBJ1-1	-	CASSYGRNTEAFF	TGTGCCAGCAGTTACGGCAGGAACACTGAAGCTTTCTTT
TRBD2	TRBV2	TRBJ2-5	-	CASSELAGRVTQYF	TGTGCCAGCAGTGAACTAGCGGGGAGAGTGACCCAGTACTTC
TRBD1	TRBV6-5	TRBJ1-6	-	CASNYRGIDSPLHF	TGTGCCAGCAATTACAGGGGTATAGATTCACCCCTCCACTTT
-	TRBV20-1	TRBJ1-5	-	CSAGGGQPQHF	TGCAGTGCCGGGGGGGGGCAGCCCCAGCATTTT
TRBD1	TRBV11-2	TRBJ1-5	few	CASSGDRGQPQHF	TGTGCCAGCAGCGGGGACAGGGGACAGCCCCAGCATTTT
TRBD2	TRBV3-1/TRBV3-2	TRBJ2-2	-	CASSQDSGGFNTGELFF	TGTGCCAGCAGCCAAGATTCGGGAGGCTTTAACACCGGGGAGCTGTTTTTT
-	TRBV30	TRBJ1-1	-	CAQIPTSFWRTEAFF	TGTGCCCAAATTCCCACGTCCTTCTGGAGGACTGAAGCTTTCTTT
TRBD1	TRBV6-2/TRBV6-3	TRBJ2-1	-	CASSRDRVNEQFF	TGTGCCAGCAGTCGGGACAGGGTCAATGAGCAGTTCTTC
-	TRBV10-3	TRBJ1-1	few	CAIRGVETEAFF	TGTGCCATCAGAGGAGTTGAGACTGAAGCTTTCTTT
-	TRBV2	TRBJ1-1	-	CASSEAGGMNTEAFF	TGTGCCAGCAGTGAAGCGGGGGGAATGAACACTGAAGCTTTCTTT
TRBD1	TRBV7-7	TRBJ2-1	few	CASSLAIGQATYNEQFF	TGTGCCAGCAGCTTAGCGATCGGACAGGCGACGTACAATGAGCAGTTCTTC
-	TRBV11-2	TRBJ2-2	-	CASSLALGGLGTGELFF	TGTGCCAGCAGCTTAGCCCTGGGGGGGCTGGGGACCGGGGAGCTGTTTTTT
-	TRBV19	TRBJ1-1	-	CASSIAQRGTEAFF	TGTGCCAGTAGTATAGCACAGAGAGGGACTGAAGCTTTCTTT